The TCR beta chain described here comes from a study of blood T cell repertoires in COVID-19 (dated by TCRdb to 2019 to 2021). Some background on the complete study: Samples from collaborators originated in the United States, Italy and Spain and spanned both the acute and convalescent phases of COVID-19. The material from the prospective study consisted of cDNA or gDNA derived from T cells, B-cell-depleted T cells, or PBMCs. The dataset comprised deeply sampled blood TCRbeta repertoires from subjects exposed to, actively infected with, or recovered from COVID-19. The repertoires were released in a freely available public database intended as a resource for research on the immune response to SARS-CoV-2. The samples were drawn from two sources: the first 160 participants of the ongoing ImmuneRACE study, and 1,000 to 1,500 subjects contributed by 6 global collaborators. Nearly every sample came with metadata listing a de-identified subject ID, COVID-19 status, age in years and sex. Where available, HLA class I and class II types were taken from metadata supplied by the sample provider and were not determined by assay-based typing.

CDR1 and CDR2 are read off the germline V gene (reference sequence) as LNHDA and SQIVND. The CDR3 has 13 amino acids, counting the end cysteine and phenylalanine. The retained sequence is limited to the CDR3, 39 bases, with the frame set at the first base. V gives up 3 bases and J gives up 6 bases, and the segment between their germline ends measures 11 bases. A remark on this clone: What this receptor recognizes is not known. Base qualities are not recorded, but no much larger clone differs from it by a single base.

TCRbeta CDR3 regions were amplified from genomic DNA by means of the immunoSEQ Assay, a bias-controlled multiplex PCR. As for how the authors treated the data: The number of nucleated cells in each sample was estimated by amplification of reference gene primers within the assay. To quantify the absolute abundance of each unique TCRbeta CDR3 rearrangement, sequence reads were collapsed and filtered. Productive Simpson clonality was computed per sample as the square root of Simpson's diversity index over productive rearrangements. TCRdb took this table from immuneACCESS and kept in-frame rearrangements with V and J called. Such tables lack part of the clones; where checked against another copy, unresolved V genes explain under half of the gap, and the rest is unexplained. Clone size and V and J calls were adopted from that table, with D and trimming inferred from the DNA. The sample records some 65,000 clones, roughly 92% of which are singletons. Roughly 2.7% of the sample is held by the ten biggest clonotypes.

Overall study outcomes, separate from this receptor: The quantity of clinical and demographic metadata differed by source and by participant and was supplied without curation.

Each collaborating institution followed its own protocols to collect whole blood in K2EDTA tubes. For TCRbeta analysis, collaborators shipped samples as frozen whole blood, isolated PBMCs, or DNA extracted from either of those sample types. The sequenced material came from peripheral blood. The sequence joins TRBV19 to TRBJ1-1; the D gene is unclear. This receptor was identified in a man aged 70-80 years with active COVID-19. The CDR3 amino acid sequence is: CASSIAVSAEAFF. The DNA is as follows: TGTGCCAGTAGTATTGCAGTCTCCGCTGAAGCTTTCTTT.